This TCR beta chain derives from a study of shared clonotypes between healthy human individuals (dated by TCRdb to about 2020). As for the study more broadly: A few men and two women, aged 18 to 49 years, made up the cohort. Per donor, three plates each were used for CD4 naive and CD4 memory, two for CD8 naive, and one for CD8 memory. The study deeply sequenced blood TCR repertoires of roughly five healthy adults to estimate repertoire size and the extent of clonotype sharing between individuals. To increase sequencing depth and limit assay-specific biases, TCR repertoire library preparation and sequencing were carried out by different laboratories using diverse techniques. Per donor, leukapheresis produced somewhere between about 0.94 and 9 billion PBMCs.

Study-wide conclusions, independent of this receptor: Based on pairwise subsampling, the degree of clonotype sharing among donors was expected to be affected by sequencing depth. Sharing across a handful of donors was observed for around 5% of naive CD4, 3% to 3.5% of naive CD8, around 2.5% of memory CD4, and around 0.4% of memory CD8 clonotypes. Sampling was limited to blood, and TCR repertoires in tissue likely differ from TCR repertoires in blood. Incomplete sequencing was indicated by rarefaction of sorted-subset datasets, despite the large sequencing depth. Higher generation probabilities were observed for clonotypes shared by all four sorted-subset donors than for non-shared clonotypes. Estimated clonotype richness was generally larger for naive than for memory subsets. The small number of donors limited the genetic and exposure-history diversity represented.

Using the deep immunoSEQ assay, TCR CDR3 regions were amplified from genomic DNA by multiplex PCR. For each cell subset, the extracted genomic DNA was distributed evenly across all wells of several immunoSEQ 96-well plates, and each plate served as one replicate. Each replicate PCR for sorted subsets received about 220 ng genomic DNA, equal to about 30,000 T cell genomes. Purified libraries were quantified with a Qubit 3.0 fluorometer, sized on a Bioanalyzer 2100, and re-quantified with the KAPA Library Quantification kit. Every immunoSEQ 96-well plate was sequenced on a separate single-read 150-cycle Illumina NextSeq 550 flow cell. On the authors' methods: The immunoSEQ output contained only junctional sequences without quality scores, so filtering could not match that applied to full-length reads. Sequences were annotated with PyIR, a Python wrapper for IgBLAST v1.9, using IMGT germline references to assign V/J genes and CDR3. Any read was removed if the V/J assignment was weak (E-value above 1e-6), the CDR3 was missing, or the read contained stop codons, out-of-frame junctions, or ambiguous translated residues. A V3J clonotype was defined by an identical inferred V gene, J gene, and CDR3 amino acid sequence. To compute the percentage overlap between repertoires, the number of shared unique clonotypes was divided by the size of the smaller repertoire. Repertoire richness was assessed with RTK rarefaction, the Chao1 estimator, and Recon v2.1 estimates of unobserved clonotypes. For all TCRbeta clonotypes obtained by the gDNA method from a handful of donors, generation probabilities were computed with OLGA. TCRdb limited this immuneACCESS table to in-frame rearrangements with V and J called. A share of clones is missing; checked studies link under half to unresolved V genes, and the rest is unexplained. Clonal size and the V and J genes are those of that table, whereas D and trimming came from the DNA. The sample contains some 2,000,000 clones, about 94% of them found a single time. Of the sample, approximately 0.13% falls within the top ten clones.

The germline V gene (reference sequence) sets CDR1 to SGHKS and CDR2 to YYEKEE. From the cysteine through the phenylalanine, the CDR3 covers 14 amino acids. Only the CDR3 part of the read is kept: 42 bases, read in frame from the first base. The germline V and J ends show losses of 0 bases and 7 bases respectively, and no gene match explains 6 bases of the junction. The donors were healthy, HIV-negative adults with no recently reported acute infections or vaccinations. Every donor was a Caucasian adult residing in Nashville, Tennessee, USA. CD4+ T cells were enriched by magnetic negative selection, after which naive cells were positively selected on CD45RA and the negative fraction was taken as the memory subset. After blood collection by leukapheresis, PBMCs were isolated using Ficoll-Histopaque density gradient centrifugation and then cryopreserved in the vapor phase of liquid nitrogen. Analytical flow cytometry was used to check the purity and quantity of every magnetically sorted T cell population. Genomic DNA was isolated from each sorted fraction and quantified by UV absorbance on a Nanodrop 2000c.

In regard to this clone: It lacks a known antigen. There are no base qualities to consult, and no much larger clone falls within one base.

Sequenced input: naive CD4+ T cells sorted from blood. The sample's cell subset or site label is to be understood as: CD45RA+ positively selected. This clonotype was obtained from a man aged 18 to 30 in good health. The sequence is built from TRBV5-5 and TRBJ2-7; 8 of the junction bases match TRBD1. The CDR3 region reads CASSLEDRVKEQYF. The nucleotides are TGTGCCAGCAGCTTGGAGGACAGGGTGAAAGAGCAGTACTTC.